This T cell receptor beta chain was sequenced during a study of T cell responses to AZD1222 COVID-19 vaccine. Study conclusions and caveats: Spike-specific TCR breadth rose after two AZD1222 doses, and depth rose as well.

Libraries were prepared by immunoSEQ multiplex PCR; TCRdb keeps only in-frame clonotypes and omits some of them. The sample shows approximately 90,000 clones, 80% to 90% of them seen only once. CDR3 size: 15 residues. Germline values: CDR1 WNHNN, CDR2 SYGVQD (reference sequence). The V gene lost 6 bases and the J gene lost 0 bases, with 14 bases spanning the gap. Regarding this clone: What it binds is not known.

Sequenced here: peripheral blood, sampled on day 0 of AZD1222 vaccination. This receptor was identified in an adult in good health. The chain combines TRBV10-1 with TRBJ2-5, with D tentatively TRBD1 (6 bases). The CDR3 DNA is TGCGCCAGCAGCGACCGAGCAGGGGACCAAGAGACCCAGTACTTC. Translating gives CASSDRAGDQETQYF.